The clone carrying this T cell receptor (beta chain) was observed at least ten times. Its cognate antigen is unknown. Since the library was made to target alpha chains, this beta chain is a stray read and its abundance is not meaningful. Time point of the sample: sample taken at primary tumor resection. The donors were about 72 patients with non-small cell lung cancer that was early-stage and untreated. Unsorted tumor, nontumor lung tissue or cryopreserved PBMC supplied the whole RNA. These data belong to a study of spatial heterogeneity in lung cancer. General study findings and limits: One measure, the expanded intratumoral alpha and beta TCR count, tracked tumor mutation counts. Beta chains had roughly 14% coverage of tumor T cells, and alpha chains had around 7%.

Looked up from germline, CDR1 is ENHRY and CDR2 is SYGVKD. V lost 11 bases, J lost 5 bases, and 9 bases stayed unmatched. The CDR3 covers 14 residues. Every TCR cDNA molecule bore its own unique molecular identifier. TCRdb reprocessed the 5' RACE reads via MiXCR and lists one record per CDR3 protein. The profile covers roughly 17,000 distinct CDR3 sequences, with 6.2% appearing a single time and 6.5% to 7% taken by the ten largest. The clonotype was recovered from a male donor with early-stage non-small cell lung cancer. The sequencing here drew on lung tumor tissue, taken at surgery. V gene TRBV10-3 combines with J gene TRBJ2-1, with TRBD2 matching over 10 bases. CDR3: CAVGGTSVNNEQFF. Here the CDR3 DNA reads TGTGCCGTGGGAGGGACTAGCGTAAACAATGAGCAGTTCTTC.